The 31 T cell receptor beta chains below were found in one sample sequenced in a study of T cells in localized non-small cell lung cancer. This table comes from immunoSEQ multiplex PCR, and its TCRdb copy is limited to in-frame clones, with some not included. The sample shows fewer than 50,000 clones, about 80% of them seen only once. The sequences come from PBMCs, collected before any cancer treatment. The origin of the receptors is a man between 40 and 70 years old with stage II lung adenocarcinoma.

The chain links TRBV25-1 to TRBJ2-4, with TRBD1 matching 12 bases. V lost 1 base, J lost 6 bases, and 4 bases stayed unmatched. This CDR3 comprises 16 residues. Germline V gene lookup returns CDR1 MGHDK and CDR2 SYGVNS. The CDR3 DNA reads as TGTGCCAGCAGTGAATCTTGGGGACAGGGGGCAAACATTCAGTACTTC. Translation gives CASSESWGQGANIQYF.

In DNA form, the CDR3 reads TGTGCCAGCTCACCAGCGGGACTAGATTACAATGAGCAGTTCTTC. Translation: CASSPAGLDYNEQFF. The V and J genes are TRBV18 and TRBJ2-1; 8 bases align to TRBD2. This CDR3 has 15 amino acids. V lost 2 bases, J lost 4 bases, and 4 bases stayed unmatched. Looked up from germline, CDR1 is KGHSH and CDR2 is LQKENI.

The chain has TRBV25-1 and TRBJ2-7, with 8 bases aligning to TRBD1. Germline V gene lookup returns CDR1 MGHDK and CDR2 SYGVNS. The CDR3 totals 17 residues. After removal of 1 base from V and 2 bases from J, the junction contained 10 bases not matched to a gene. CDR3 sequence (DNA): TGTGCCAGCAGTGAATTAGGGGCCGGGACAGGAGCCTACGAGCAGTACTTC. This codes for CASSELGAGTGAYEQYF.

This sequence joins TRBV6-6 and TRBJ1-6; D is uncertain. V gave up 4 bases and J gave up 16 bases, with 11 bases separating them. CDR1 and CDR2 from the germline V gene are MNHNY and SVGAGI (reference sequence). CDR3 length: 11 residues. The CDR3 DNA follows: TGTGCCAGCAGTTCCGACGTCACACTCCACTTT. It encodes CASSSDVTLHF.

As DNA, the CDR3 is TGTGCCAGCAGTAGGAACAGGGGAGAAAAACTGTTTTTT. The encoded protein is CASSRNRGEKLFF. The chain employs TRBV2 and TRBJ1-4; 7 nucleotides agree with TRBD1. From germline, CDR1 is SNHLY and CDR2 FYNNEI. The V segment lost 5 bases and the J segment 8 bases; nucleotides outside the gene matches: 5. The CDR3 extends over 13 amino acids.

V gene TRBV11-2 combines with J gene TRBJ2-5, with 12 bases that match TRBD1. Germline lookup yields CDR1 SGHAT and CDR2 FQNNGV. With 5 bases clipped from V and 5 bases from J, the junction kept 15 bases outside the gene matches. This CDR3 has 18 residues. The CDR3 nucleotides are TGTGCCAGCAGCCCTGGAGTACCGGGACAGGGGGCGGGGGAGACCCAGTACTTC. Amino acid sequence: CASSPGVPGQGAGETQYF. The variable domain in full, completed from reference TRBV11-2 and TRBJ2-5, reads EAGVAQSPRYKIIEKRQSVAFWCNPISGHATLYWYQQILGQGPKLLIQFQNNGVVDDSQLPKDRFSAERLKGVDSTLKIQPAKLEDSAVYLCASSPGVPGQGAGETQYFGPGTRLLVL.

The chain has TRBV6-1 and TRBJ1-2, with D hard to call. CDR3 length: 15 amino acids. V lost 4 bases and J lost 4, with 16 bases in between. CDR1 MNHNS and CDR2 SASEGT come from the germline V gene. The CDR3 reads CASSVPRRLGYGYTF. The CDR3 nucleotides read TGTGCCAGCAGTGTCCCACGCCGCCTTGGCTATGGCTACACCTTC.

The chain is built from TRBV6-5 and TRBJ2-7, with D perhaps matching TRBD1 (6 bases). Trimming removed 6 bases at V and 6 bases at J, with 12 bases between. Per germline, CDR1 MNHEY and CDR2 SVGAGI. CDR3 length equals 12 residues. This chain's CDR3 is CASRDSSGEQYF. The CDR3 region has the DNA TGTGCCAGCAGGGACAGCTCGGGCGAGCAGTACTTC.

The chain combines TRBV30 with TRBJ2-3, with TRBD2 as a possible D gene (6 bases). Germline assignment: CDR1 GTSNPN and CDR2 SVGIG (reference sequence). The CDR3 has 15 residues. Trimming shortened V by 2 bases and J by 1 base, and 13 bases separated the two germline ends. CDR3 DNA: TGTGCCTGGAGTCGACCGGGAGCGGGCACAGATACGCAGTATTTT. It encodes CAWSRPGAGTDTQYF.

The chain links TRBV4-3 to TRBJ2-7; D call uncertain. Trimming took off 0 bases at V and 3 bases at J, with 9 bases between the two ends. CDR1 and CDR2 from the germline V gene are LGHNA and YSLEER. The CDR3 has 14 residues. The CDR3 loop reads CASSQDKAVYEQYF. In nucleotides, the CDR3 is TGCGCCAGCAGCCAAGATAAAGCTGTCTACGAGCAGTACTTC.

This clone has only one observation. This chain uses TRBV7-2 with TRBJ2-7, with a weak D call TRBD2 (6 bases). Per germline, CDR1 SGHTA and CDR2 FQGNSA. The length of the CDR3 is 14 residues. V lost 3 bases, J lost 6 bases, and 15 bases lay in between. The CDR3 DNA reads TGTGCCAGCAGCTTGGGACCTGGGAGGTCCGAGCAGTACTTC. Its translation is CASSLGPGRSEQYF.

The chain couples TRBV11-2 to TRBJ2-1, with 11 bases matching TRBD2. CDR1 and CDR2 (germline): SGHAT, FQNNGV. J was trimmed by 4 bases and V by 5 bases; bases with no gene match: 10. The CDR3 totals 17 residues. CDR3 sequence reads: CASSPVAGGVSYNEQFF. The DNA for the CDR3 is TGTGCCAGCAGCCCAGTAGCGGGGGGGGTTTCTTACAATGAGCAGTTCTTC.

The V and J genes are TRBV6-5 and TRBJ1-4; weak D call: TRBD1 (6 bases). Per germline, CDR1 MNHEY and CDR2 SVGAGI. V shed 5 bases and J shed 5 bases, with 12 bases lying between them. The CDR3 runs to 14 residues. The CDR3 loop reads CASSTQGWNEKLFF. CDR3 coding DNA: TGTGCCAGCAGTACCCAGGGGTGGAATGAAAAACTGTTTTTT.

CDR3 in amino acids: CASSLQGAREQYF. The CDR3 bases are TGTGCCAGCAGTTTGCAGGGGGCGCGGGAGCAGTACTTC. V and J are TRBV28 and TRBJ2-7; 8 bases agree with TRBD1. The CDR3 covers 13 residues. V dropped 3 bases and J dropped 7; count of bases not matched to a gene: 5. Germline V gene lookup returns CDR1 MDHEN and CDR2 SYDVKM. The full variable domain, completed using reference TRBV28 and TRBJ2-7, is DVKVTQSSRYLVKRTGEKVFLECVQDMDHENMFWYRQDPGLGLRLIYFSYDVKMKEKGDIPEGYSVSREKKERFSLILESASTNQTSMYLCASSLQGAREQYFGPGTRLTVT.

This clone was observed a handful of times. CDR3 protein: CAWGQRPSDTYEQYF. The CDR3, as DNA: TGTGCCTGGGGGCAAAGGCCTAGCGATACCTACGAGCAGTACTTC. The chain recombines TRBV30 with TRBJ2-7, with D maybe TRBD2 (6 bases). With 5 bases removed from V and 2 bases from J, the gap between germline ends came to 19 bases. The germline gives CDR1 GTSNPN, CDR2 SVGIG (reference sequence). This CDR3 comprises 15 residues.

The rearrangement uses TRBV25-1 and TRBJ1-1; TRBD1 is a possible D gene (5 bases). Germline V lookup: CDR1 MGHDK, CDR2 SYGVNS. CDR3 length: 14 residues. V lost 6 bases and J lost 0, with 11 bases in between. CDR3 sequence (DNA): TGTGCCAGCAGGGACTCGGGGGTGAACACTGAAGCTTTCTTT. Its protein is CASRDSGVNTEAFF.

CDR3: CASTTTGRTDTQYF. The CDR3 DNA reads TGTGCCAGCACCACGACAGGGCGCACAGATACGCAGTATTTT. The rearrangement joins TRBV5-4 to TRBJ2-3; TRBD1 aligns across 7 bases. The CDR3 is 14 residues long. The trim removed 6 bases at V and 1 base at J, leaving 5 bases unmatched. Germline V gene sequence: CDR1 SGHNT, CDR2 YYREEE (reference sequence).

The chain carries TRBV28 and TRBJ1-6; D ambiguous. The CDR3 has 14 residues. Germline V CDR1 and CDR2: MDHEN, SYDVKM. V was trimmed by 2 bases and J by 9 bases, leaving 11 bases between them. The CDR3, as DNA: TGTGCCAGCAGTTTAACCGCGGGGTTTTCACCCCTCCACTTT. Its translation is CASSLTAGFSPLHF.

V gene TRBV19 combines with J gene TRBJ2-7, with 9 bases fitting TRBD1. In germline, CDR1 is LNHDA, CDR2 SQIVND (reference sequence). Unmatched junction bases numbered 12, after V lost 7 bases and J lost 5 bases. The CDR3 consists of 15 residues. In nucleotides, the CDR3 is TGTGCCAGTACAATCCGAGGGACAGGGAGCCACGAGCAGTACTTC. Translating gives CASTIRGTGSHEQYF.

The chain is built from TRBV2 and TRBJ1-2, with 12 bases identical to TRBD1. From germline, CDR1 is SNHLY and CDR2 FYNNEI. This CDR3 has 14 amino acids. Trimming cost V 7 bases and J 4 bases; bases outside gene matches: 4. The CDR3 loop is CASKGTGGIYGYTF. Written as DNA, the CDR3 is TGTGCCAGCAAAGGGACAGGGGGCATCTATGGCTACACCTTC.

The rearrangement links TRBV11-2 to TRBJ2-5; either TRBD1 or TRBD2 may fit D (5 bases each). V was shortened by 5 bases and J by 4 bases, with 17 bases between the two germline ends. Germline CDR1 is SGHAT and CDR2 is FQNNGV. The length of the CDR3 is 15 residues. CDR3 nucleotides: TGTGCCAGCAGCCCCGAGGAAACGGGGCTAGAGACCCAGTACTTC. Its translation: CASSPEETGLETQYF.

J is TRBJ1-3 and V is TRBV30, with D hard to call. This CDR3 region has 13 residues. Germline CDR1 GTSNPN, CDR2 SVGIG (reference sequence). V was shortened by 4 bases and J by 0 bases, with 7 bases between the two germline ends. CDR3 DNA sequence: TGTGCCTGGAAAGCGAACTCTGGAAACACCATATATTTT. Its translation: CAWKANSGNTIYF.

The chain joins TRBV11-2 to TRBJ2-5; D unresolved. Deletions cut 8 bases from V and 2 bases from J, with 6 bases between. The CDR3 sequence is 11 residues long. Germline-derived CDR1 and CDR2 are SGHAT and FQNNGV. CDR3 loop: CASLRQETQYF. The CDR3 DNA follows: TGTGCCAGCTTACGGCAAGAGACCCAGTACTTC.

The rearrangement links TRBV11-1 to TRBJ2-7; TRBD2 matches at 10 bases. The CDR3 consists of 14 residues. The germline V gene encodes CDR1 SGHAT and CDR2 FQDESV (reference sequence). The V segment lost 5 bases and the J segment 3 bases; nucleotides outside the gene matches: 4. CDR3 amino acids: CASSRTSGLYEQYF. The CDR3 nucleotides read TGTGCCAGCAGCCGGACTAGCGGCCTCTACGAGCAGTACTTC.

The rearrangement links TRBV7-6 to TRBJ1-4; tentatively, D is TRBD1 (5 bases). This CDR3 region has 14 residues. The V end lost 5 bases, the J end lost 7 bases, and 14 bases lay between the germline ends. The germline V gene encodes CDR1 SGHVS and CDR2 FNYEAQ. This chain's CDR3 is CASSQQGVGEKLFF. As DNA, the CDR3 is TGTGCCAGCAGCCAGCAGGGCGTGGGTGAAAAACTGTTTTTT.

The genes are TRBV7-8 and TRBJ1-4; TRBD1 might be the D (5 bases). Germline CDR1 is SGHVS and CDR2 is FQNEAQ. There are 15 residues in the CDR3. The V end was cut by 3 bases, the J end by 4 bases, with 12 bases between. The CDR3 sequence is CASSLGGIFNEKLFF. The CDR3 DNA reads TGTGCCAGCAGCTTGGGGGGGATTTTTAATGAAAAACTGTTTTTT. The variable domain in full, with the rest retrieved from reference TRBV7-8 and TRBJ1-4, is GAGVSQSPRYKVAKRGQDVALRCDPISGHVSLFWYQQALGQGPEFLTYFQNEAQLDKSGLPSDRFFAERPEGSVSTLKIQRTQQEDSAVYLCASSLGGIFNEKLFFGSGTQLSVL.

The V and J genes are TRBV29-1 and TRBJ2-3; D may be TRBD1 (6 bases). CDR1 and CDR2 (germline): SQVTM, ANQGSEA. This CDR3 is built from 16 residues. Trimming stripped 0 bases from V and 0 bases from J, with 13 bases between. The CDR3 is CSVEDLRGFSTDTQYF. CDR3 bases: TGCAGCGTTGAAGACCTCAGGGGATTTAGCACAGATACGCAGTATTTT.

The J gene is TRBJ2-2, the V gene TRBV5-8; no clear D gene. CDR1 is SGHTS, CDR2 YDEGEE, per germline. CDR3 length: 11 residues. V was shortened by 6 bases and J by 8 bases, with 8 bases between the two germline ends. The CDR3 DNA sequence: TGTGCCAGCATCGCAAGGGGGGAGCTGTTTTTT. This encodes CASIARGELFF.

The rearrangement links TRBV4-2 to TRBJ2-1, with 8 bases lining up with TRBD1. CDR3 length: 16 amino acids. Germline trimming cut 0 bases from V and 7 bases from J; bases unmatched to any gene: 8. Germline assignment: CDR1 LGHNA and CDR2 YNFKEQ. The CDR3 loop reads CASSQERQGAGNEQFF. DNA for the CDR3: TGTGCCAGCAGCCAAGAACGGCAGGGGGCAGGGAATGAGCAGTTCTTC.

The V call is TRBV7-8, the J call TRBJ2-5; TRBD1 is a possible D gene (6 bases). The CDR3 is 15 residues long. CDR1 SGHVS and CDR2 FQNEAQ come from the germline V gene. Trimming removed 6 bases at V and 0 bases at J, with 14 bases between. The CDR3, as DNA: TGTGCCAGCAGACAGGGAAGGTTGTACCAAGAGACCCAGTACTTC. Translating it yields CASRQGRLYQETQYF.

CDR3 region: CASSLGPQGRTEAFF. DNA of the CDR3: TGCGCCAGCAGCTTGGGCCCCCAGGGGAGGACTGAAGCTTTCTTT. This chain links TRBV5-1 with TRBJ1-1, with TRBD1 as a possible D gene (6 bases). V lost 0 bases and J lost 5, with 14 bases in between. CDR1 and CDR2 from the germline V gene are SGHRS and YFSETQ. The CDR3 sequence is 15 residues long.